Below, one T cell receptor beta chain is given with its context. Antigen specificity is unknown. The data originate from a study of PD-1 blockade in classical Hodgkin lymphoma. TCRdb keeps only in-frame clones here, not all; method: immunoSEQ multiplex PCR. This table has 35,000 to 50,000 clones, around three fifths appearing once. Time point indicated: cycle 4 day 1 (C4D1), after six to seven weeks of nivolumab. Relapses following autologous stem cell transplantation were seen in all patients, with brentuximab vedotin exposure varying. Per germline, CDR1 SGHTS and CDR2 YDEGEE. This CDR3 has 15 amino acids. V was pared by 1 base and J by 3 bases, with 13 bases between. Findings and limits, study-wide: Baseline diversity in complete responders resembled that of newly diagnosed patients.

This chain links TRBV5-8 with TRBJ1-2; D is unclear. The sequencing used peripheral blood mononuclear cells (PBMCs), collected before the fourth cycle of nivolumab. The sequence was obtained from a human donor with classical Hodgkin lymphoma. CDR3 DNA: TGTGCCAGCAGCTTGATGGGAAGGGATTACTATGGCTACACCTTC. Its protein is CASSLMGRDYYGYTF.